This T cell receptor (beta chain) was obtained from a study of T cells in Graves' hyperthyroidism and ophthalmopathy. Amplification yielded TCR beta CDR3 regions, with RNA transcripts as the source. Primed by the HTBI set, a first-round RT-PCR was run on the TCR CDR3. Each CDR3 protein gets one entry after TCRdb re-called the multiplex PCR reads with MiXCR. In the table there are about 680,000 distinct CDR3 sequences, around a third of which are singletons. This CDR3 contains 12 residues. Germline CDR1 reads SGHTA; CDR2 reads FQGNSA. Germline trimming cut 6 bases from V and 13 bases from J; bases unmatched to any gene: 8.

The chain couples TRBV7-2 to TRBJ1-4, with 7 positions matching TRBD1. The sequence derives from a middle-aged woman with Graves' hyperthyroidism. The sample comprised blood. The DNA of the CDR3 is TGTGCCAGCAGTTTCGGTCAGGGGGGACTGTTTTTT. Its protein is CASSFGQGGLFF.